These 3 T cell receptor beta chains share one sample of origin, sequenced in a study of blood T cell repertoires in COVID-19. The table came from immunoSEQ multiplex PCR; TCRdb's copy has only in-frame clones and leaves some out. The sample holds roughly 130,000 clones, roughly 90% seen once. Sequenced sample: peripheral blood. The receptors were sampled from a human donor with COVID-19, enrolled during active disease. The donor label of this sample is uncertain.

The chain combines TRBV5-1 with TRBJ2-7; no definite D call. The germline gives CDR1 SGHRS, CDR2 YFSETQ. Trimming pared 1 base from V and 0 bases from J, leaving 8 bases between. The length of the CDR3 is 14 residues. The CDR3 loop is CASSLTYPSYEQYF. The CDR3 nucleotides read TGCGCCAGCAGCTTGACCTATCCCTCCTACGAGCAGTACTTC.

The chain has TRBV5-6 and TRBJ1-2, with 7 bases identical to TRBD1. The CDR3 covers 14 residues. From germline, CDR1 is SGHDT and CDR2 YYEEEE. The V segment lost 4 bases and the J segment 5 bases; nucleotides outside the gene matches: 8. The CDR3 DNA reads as TGTGCCAGCAGCCGGCAGGGGGTCGGATATGGCTACACCTTC. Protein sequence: CASSRQGVGYGYTF.

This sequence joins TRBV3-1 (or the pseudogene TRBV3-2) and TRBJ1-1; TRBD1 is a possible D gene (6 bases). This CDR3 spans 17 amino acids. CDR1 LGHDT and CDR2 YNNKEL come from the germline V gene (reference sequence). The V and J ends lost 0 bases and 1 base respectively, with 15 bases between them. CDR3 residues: CASSQDVTGKRNTEAFF. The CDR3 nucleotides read TGTGCCAGCAGCCAAGATGTAACAGGGAAGAGGAACACTGAAGCTTTCTTT.